A single sample gave rise to the 8 T cell receptor beta chains below, sequenced in a study of blood T cell repertoires in COVID-19. Only in-frame clones appear in the TCRdb table, and some are missing; sequencing was by immunoSEQ multiplex PCR. The repertoire consists of under 150,000 clones, with 85% occurring once and the leading ten covering around 6.2%. Source material: PBMCs or T cells enriched from blood (not recorded which). The source is a woman aged 40 to 50 who had recovered from COVID-19.

The CDR3 region is CASSQQQTTNEKLFF. Written as DNA, the CDR3 is TGCGCCAGCAGCCAACAACAGACAACTAATGAAAAACTGTTTTTT. This chain connects TRBV4-1 to TRBJ1-4; D remains unclear. This CDR3 is built from 15 residues. V lost 2 bases, J lost 0 bases, and 7 bases lay in between. CDR1 is MGHRA and CDR2 is YSYEKL in the germline V gene.

The rearrangement uses TRBV27 and TRBJ1-1; D is uncertain. The CDR3 length is 12 residues. Trimming took off 6 bases at V and 4 bases at J, with 9 bases between the two ends. Per the germline V gene, CDR1 is MNHEY and CDR2 is SMNVEV (reference sequence). The CDR3 DNA reads as TGTGCCAGCAGCGAGGGAGGCACTGAAGCTTTCTTT. Translated: CASSEGGTEAFF.

Only a few counts were recorded for this clone. This chain joins TRBV19 and TRBJ1-2; tentatively, D is TRBD1 (6 bases). The CDR3 is 16 residues long. Trimming cost V 5 bases and J 4 bases, with 20 bases left between them. CDR1 and CDR2 from the germline V gene are LNHDA and SQIVND (reference sequence). The CDR3 reads CASSSYERGMAYGYTF. In DNA, the CDR3 is TGTGCCAGTAGTTCCTACGAGAGGGGGATGGCCTATGGCTACACCTTC.

The chain is built from TRBV5-5 and TRBJ2-7; 10 nucleotides agree with TRBD1. The CDR3 runs 17 residues. The V segment lost 0 bases and the J segment 2 bases; nucleotides outside the gene matches: 8. CDR1 SGHKS and CDR2 YYEKEE come from the germline V gene (reference sequence). In nucleotides, the CDR3 is TGTGCCAGCAGCTTGGGGTGGTCGGGACAGGGGACCTACGAGCAGTACTTC. Translated: CASSLGWSGQGTYEQYF.

The chain has TRBV28 and TRBJ2-2; 7 nucleotides match TRBD1. CDR3 size: 17 residues. Germline V gene sequence: CDR1 MDHEN, CDR2 SYDVKM. V was pared by 5 bases and J by 6 bases, with 15 bases of the junction left unmatched. CDR3 sequence reads: CASSTDRTISDAGELFF. DNA of the CDR3: TGTGCCAGCAGTACGGACAGGACCATTTCCGATGCCGGGGAGCTGTTTTTT.

The gene calls are TRBV20-1 and TRBJ1-1; TRBD1 might be the D (6 bases). Germline values: CDR1 DFQATT, CDR2 SNEGSKA (reference sequence). The CDR3 sequence is 11 residues long. V dropped 0 bases and J dropped 11 bases, with 10 bases sitting between them. DNA of the CDR3: TGCAGTGCTAGAGATCACAGGGATGCTTTCTTT. This sequence encodes CSARDHRDAFF.

This chain uses TRBV19 with TRBJ1-2; D is perhaps TRBD1 (6 bases). Per germline, CDR1 LNHDA and CDR2 SQIVND (reference sequence). The ends were cut back, 6 bases at V and 5 bases at J, with 10 bases in the middle. The CDR3 is 12 residues long. DNA for the CDR3: TGTGCCAGTAGAAGACAGGCTTATGGCTACACCTTC. Translation gives CASRRQAYGYTF.

This clone was seen once. The chain carries TRBV2 and TRBJ1-1, with 12 bases aligning to TRBD1. From germline, CDR1 is SNHLY and CDR2 FYNNEI. This CDR3 region has 16 residues. Losses at the gene ends were 9 bases for V and 4 bases for J; bases not matched to a gene: 12. The CDR3 bases are TGTGCCAGAGTTTCCGGGACAGGGGGCCGGGTCACTGAAGCTTTCTTT. This gives the protein CARVSGTGGRVTEAFF.